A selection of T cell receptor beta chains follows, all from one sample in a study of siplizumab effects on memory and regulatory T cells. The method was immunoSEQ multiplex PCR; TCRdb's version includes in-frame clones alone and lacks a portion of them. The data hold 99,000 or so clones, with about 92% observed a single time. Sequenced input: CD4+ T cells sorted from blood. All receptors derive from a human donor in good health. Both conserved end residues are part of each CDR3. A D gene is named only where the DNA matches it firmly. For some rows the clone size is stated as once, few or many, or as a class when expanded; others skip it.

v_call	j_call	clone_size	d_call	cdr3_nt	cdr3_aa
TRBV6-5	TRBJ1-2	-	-	TGTGCCAGCAGTTATCGGGGGGCTAACTATGGCTACACCTTC	CASSYRGANYGYTF
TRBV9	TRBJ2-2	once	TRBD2	TGTGCCAGCACAAGGCTAGCGGGGCTAACCGGGGAGCTGTTTTTT	CASTRLAGLTGELFF
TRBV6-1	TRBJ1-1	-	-	TGTGCCAGCAGACAGAACACTGAAGCTTTCTTT	CASRQNTEAFF
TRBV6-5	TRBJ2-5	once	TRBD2	TGTGCCAGCAGTTATCGCGGGAGAAAGCAAGAGACCCAGTACTTC	CASSYRGRKQETQYF
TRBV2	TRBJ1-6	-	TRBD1	TGTGCCAGCAGGGAGGACAGGGGGCGATCACCCCTCCACTTT	CASREDRGRSPLHF
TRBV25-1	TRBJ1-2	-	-	TGTGCCAGCAGTGAATCTTCTCACTATGGCTACACCTTC	CASSESSHYGYTF
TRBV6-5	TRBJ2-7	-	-	TGTGCCAGCAGGGGAACGGAGCTCTCCTACGAGCAGTACTTC	CASRGTELSYEQYF
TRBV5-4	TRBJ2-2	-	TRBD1	TGTGCCAGCAGCAGCCGACAGGGGGCCCCGAACACCGGGGAGCTGTTTTTT	CASSSRQGAPNTGELFF
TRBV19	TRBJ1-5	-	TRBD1	TGTGCCAGTAGTATAAGACAGGGGGTTGAACAGCCCCAGCATTTT	CASSIRQGVEQPQHF
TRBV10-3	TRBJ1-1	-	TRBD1	TGTGCCATCAGCCTAGACAGGGACACTGAAGCTTTCTTT	CAISLDRDTEAFF
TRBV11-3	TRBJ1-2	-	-	TGTGCCAGCAGCTCATACAGGGTTGACTACACCTTC	CASSSYRVDYTF
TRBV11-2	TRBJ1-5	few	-	TGTGCCAGCAGCCAAGGGAGCGGATCCCAGCCCCAGCATTTT	CASSQGSGSQPQHF
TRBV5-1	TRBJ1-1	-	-	TGCGCCAGCAACGACAGGACGAACACTGAAGCTTTCTTT	CASNDRTNTEAFF
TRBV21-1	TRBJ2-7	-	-	TGTGCCAGCAGGGCCCGGAGGACAGGTGGCCACGAGCAGTACTTC	CASRARRTGGHEQYF
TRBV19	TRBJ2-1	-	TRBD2	TGTGCCAGTAGTATTTCTCCTAGCGGGATATACAATGAGCAGTTCTTC	CASSISPSGIYNEQFF
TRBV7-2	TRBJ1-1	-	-	TGTGCCAGCAGCCAGGACAGTTTCACTGAAGCTTTCTTT	CASSQDSFTEAFF
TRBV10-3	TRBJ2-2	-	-	TGTGCCATCAGGGAGGACAAGGGTAACACCGGGGAGCTGTTTTTT	CAIREDKGNTGELFF
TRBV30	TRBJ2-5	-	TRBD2	TGTGCCTGGAGCGGACTAGCGGGGGAGATGTACCAAGAGACCCAGTACTTC	CAWSGLAGEMYQETQYF
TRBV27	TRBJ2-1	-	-	TGTGCCAGCGGCGGCTACAATGAGCAGTTCTTC	CASGGYNEQFF
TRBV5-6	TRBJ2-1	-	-	TGTGCCAGCAGCTCTGGGACCACCAATGAGCAGTTCTTC	CASSSGTTNEQFF
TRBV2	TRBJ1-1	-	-	TGTGCCAGCGTCGGACAGCTCCCTGCGGCTTTCTTT	CASVGQLPAAFF
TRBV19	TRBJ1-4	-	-	TGTGCCAGTAGTGCCCTGTGGGGTGAAAAACTGTTTTTT	CASSALWGEKLFF